This T cell receptor beta chain was recorded in a study of regulatory T cells in long-lasting Graves disease. Study-wide background: Graves' cases, newly diagnosed, had used antithyroid drugs under 3 months. Study-level points and caveats: Exclusively peripheral blood, rather than thyroid tissue, was studied. Having only a small sample size may have limited accuracy.

Trimming took 2 bases from V and 13 from J, leaving 16 bases between them. The CDR3 extends over 13 amino acids. Germline CDR1 is MNHEY and CDR2 is SVGEGT. Details on this clonotype: Its cognate antigen is unknown. A much larger clone differs from this one at a single base, so this may be a read error.

Documented time point: newly diagnosed GD, antithyroid drugs for less than 3 months. Extracted PBMC RNA gave rise to the TCR library. TCR beta libraries were built with iRepertoire HTBI primers and Arm-PCR of CDR3 regions. From the multiplex PCR reads, TCRdb called clonotypes with MiXCR, one entry per CDR3 protein. The table includes 300,000 to 450,000 distinct CDR3 sequences, around 16% detected once. The chain is built from TRBV6-2 or TRBV6-3 and TRBJ2-3, with TRBD2 as a possible D gene (5 bases). The input for sequencing was peripheral blood mononuclear cells (PBMCs), taken at new diagnosis, from a patient treated with antithyroid drugs. The sequence was obtained from a female donor with Graves disease. Here the CDR3 DNA reads TGTGCCAGCAGTTACCGCGGAGGTCAGAAGAAGTATTTT. The encoded protein is CASSYRGGQKKYF.